A selection of T cell receptor beta chains follows, all from one sample in a study of OX40 agonist ivuxolimab in advanced cancers. The data were produced by immunoSEQ multiplex PCR, yet TCRdb's version contains in-frame clones alone and is incomplete. Altogether some 6,100 clones are present, just under 70% being singletons, with the ten largest covering about 17%. The source was CD4+ or CD8+ T cells sorted from blood, collected in a trial of the OX40 agonist ivuxolimab. The receptors stem from an adult with an advanced solid tumor such as melanoma, head and neck, liver or kidney cancer. Both conserved end residues are trimmed from each CDR3. Fields, in order: CDR3 protein, clone size, V gene. Clone size appears in some rows only: once, few, many, or a class for an expanded clone.

ASSRPGLAGVEY	once	TRBV6-5
ASSYGSSPSYEQY	few	TRBV6-5
ASSPPARGLAGYQETQY	NA	TRBV7-2
ASSTLAGPNSYNEQF	NA	TRBV28
ASSLGRGRGDFGYT	NA	TRBV13
ASSVEGGQQNTEAF	NA	TRBV9
ASSLVGGDTEAF	NA	TRBV7-9
ASSLELSYGYT	NA	TRBV7-6
ASSTDPDSLADTQY	NA	TRBV7-6
ASRGGVVGNYGYT	NA	TRBV4-1
ASSQGLGTGGYT	NA	TRBV4-1
ASSERQGANSPLH	few	TRBV6-1
ASSPVDRLSYEQY	NA	TRBV4-1
ASSSRGGQGAYEQY	NA	TRBV7-9
ASSLGTGYTEAF	NA	TRBV6-5
ASSLWGTEAF	NA	TRBV7-6
ASSSAWGQGTDTQY	once	TRBV7-2
ASSGPTGGERDEQY	NA	TRBV5-8
ASSLGPYLEETQY	NA	TRBV6-5
ASRQTSGDYNEQF	medium-sized	TRBV19
ASGEGITDTQY	NA	TRBV4-3
ASSPDREETQY	NA	TRBV28
ASTPRQLYNEQF	few	TRBV28
ASSYSPGWEETQY	once	TRBV6-5
ASSAGTGSAEQF	NA	TRBV6-5
ASSLGPTTGTAEAF	NA	TRBV7-9
ASSWTGLQETQY	few	TRBV5-1
ASSVKTGWVQGEKLF	NA	TRBV9
ASSPDRTQDGYT	once	TRBV4-3
ASSQGPGPDTQY	once	TRBV4-1
ASSGQANTEAF	NA	TRBV28
ASSGGGLSGSFSYEQY	medium-sized	TRBV5-6
ASSLLPGQGRETQY	few	TRBV5-6
AISVGGPLAYEQY	NA	TRBV10-3
ASSLGFDVDEQY	NA	TRBV7-2
ASTSSGGGRDTQY	NA	TRBV27
ASSSGMNTEAF	NA	TRBV28
ASSQDLWSSGEQY	NA	TRBV4-3
ASSLALRGTGMDEQF	few	TRBV7-8
ASSPSRDVAELF	medium-sized	TRBV28
ASSLDGTTAYNEQF	NA	TRBV11-3